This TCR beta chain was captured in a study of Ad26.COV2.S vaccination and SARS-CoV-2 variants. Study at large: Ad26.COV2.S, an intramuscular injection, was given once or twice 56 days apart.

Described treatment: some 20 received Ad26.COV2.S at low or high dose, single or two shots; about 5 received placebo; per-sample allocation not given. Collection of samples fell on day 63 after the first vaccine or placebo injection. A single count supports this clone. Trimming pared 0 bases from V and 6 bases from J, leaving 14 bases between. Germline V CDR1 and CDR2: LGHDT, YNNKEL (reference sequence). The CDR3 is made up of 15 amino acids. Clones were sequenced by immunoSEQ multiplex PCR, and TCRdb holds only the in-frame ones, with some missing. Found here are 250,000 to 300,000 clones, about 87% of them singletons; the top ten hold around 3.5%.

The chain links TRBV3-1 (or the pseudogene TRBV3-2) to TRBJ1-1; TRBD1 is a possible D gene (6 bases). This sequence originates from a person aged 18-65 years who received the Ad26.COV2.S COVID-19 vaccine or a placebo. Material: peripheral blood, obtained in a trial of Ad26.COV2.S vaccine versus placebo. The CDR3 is CASSQEDSGVSEAFF. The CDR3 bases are TGTGCCAGCAGCCAAGAGGACAGTGGGGTGTCTGAAGCTTTCTTT.